Below, one T cell receptor (beta chain) is given with its context. This clonotype was found once. The clone's antigen remains unknown. It has no much larger one-base neighbor in the sample; base qualities were not kept. One read alone provides weak support. RNA was extracted with the RNeasy kit and 0.5 to 1 ug was reverse transcribed using random hexamers. The immunoSEQ multiplex PCR assay, which covers 54 Vbeta and 13 Jbeta segments, was used to amplify TCR beta CDR3 regions. PCR amplification bias was corrected using a synthetic template baseline for primer optimization and computational correction. The authors' pipeline ran thus. Reads were annotated to V, D and J genes per IMGT and analyzed with immunoSEQ Analyzer, keeping only productive sequences. To calculate clonality, Shannon entropy was normalized by log2 of the number of productive unique sequences and then subtracted from one. For each patient and control, public and private clones were evaluated within the 100 most prevalent clones. Clones were defined as Susac-specific if absent from the healthy and MS cohorts, from 900 to 1,300 published viral clones and from other ImmuneACCESS disease sequences. TCRdb handled the public reads itself, with Q25 trimming in fastp and clone calling in MiXCR, and kept productive beta chains. Rows matching on CDR3 protein sequence are summarized as one entry with the most common DNA and genes. TCRdb's processing, not the study's, gives the V and J calls here. This sample holds 100,000 to 150,000 distinct CDR3 sequences; around 94% were observed only once. The ten largest clones take up around 0.2% of the sample.

High-throughput TCR beta sequencing profiled peripheral blood CD8+ and CD4+ T cells from healthy donors, Susac syndrome patients and multiple sclerosis patients. Susac syndrome patients met recently defined diagnostic criteria for definite or probable disease. Bulk CD8+ and CD4+ T cells were purified by magnetic negative isolation, while CD8+ TEMRA cells were enriched using FACS. Blood was drawn into EDTA tubes, processed within 24 hours, and PBMCs were isolated by density gradient centrifugation. PBMCs intended for TCR sequencing were cryopreserved in liquid nitrogen and were subsequently thawed in a 37 degrees C water bath. The sorted or isolated CD4+, CD8+ and CD8+ TEMRA cells reached a purity of at least 90%. This sample was taken from a study of CD8 T cells in Susac syndrome (dated by TCRdb to between 2018 and 2021). The study in broad terms: Of the Susac syndrome patients who were sequenced, about six had clinically active disease and roughly eight were in clinical remission. Clonality of the CD8+ T cell repertoire was compared between about a dozen healthy donors, approximately 14 Susac syndrome patients and under 16 multiple sclerosis patients. Susac syndrome patients were therapy-naive, on corticosteroids (some also receiving IVIg), or on IVIg alone at blood withdrawal. The study used repertoire sequencing to test whether antigen drove CD8+ T cell activation and differentiation in Susac syndrome. Points the paper makes about the study in general: Approximately 15 Susac-specific public clones were identified in the total CD8+ repertoire, and several Susac-specific public clones were identified in the CD8+ TEMRA repertoire. The number of individuals in the TCR sequencing and HLA analysis was recognized as being relatively small. Susac syndrome CD8+ repertoires showed clonal expansion, highest in CD8+ TEMRA cells and greater in clinically active than remitting patients.

CDR1 and CDR2 are read off the germline V gene (reference sequence) as SEHNR and FQNEAQ. The germline ends are 10 bases apart after V is trimmed by 3 bases and J by 5 bases. The CDR3, cysteine through phenylalanine, is 13 amino acids long. Only CDR3 DNA is held: 39 bases, read in frame from base 1. The chain is assembled from TRBV7-9 and TRBJ2-5; possibly the D gene is TRBD2, per 5 matching bases. The source of this sequence is a human donor with Susac syndrome. Sequencing was done on a sample of CD8+ T cells from PBMCs. The nucleotide sequence is TGTGCCAGCAGCTTGACTATAGAGGAGACCCAGTACTTC. This gives the protein CASSLTIEETQYF.